The 12 T cell receptor beta chains given below trace back to one sample, sequenced in a study of cytomegalovirus exposure and HLA in healthy donors. This PCR relied on a set of 60 Vbeta primers and 13 Jbeta primers. Assay: immunoSEQ multiplex PCR; the TCRdb copy retains only in-frame clones and omits some. This repertoire includes 160,000 or so clones. The sample comprised PBMCs. These receptors all stem from a man aged 30-40 years in good health and CMV-seronegative.

The chain uses TRBV7-9 and TRBJ1-1; no definite D call. The germline V gene has CDR1 SEHNR and CDR2 FQNEAQ (reference sequence). CDR3 length: 13 residues. Trimming took 6 bases from V and 6 from J, leaving 14 bases between them. Here the CDR3 reads CASSSVMRAEAFF. The CDR3 DNA sequence: TGTGCCAGCAGTTCTGTAATGAGGGCTGAAGCTTTCTTT.

The rearrangement joins TRBV29-1 to TRBJ2-5; maybe TRBD2 (5 bases). The J call is in doubt because the DNA end fits TRBJ2-7 better. Germline V gene sequence: CDR1 SQVTM, CDR2 ANQGSEA. The CDR3 sequence is 12 residues long. The CDR3 loop is CSVAPAGYEQYF. The CDR3 nucleotides are TGCAGCGTTGCCCCGGCGGGCTACGAGCAGTACTTC.

In DNA, the CDR3 is TGTGCCAGCAGCCGTGAGGCGGGACAGTCCTCAAGCTACACCTTC. This codes for CASSREAGQSSSYTF. The gene calls are TRBV7-6 and TRBJ1-2; 7 bases agree with TRBD1. With V trimmed by 5 bases and J by 9 bases, 15 bases remained unmatched. The CDR3 totals 15 residues. The germline V gene encodes CDR1 SGHVS and CDR2 FNYEAQ. Full variable domain (remainder filled in from reference TRBV7-6 and TRBJ1-2): GAGVSQSPRYKVTKRGQDVALRCDPISGHVSLYWYRQALGQGPEFLTYFNYEAQQDKSGLPNDRFSAERPEGSISTLTIQRTEQRDSAMYRCASSREAGQSSSYTFGSGTRLTVV.

Here the CDR3 reads CASSPGGVHNYGYTF. CDR3 sequence (DNA): TGTGCCAGCTCACCTGGAGGGGTACATAACTATGGCTACACCTTC. This sequence joins TRBV18 and TRBJ1-2; tentatively, D is TRBD1 (5 bases). V was pared by 3 bases and J by 1 base, with 12 bases between. CDR1 KGHSH and CDR2 LQKENI come from the germline V gene. The CDR3 is 15 residues long.

Here the CDR3 reads CASIGENSGNTIYF. The DNA of the CDR3 is TGTGCCAGCATCGGGGAGAACTCTGGAAACACCATATATTTT. The rearrangement uses TRBV28 and TRBJ1-3; the D is unclear. The CDR3 loop spans 14 amino acids. CDR1 and CDR2 (germline): MDHEN, SYDVKM. V lost 7 bases and J 0 bases, leaving 10 bases between the germline ends.

On this clone: The same CDR3 is also encoded by other DNA sequences in this sample. This chain joins TRBV28 and TRBJ1-1; D uncertain. The CDR3 runs to 12 residues. The germline V gene encodes CDR1 MDHEN and CDR2 SYDVKM. The V end was cut by 6 bases, the J end by 1 base, with 6 bases between. The CDR3 sequence is CASRSGNTEAFF. CDR3 coding DNA: TGTGCCAGCAGGAGCGGGAACACTGAAGCTTTCTTT.

The V call is TRBV4-1, the J call TRBJ2-1; D perhaps matches TRBD1 (5 bases). The CDR3 has 17 residues. V dropped 0 bases and J dropped 4 bases, with 16 bases sitting between them. Germline CDR1 MGHRA, CDR2 YSYEKL. The CDR3 sequence: CASSQESGQGPYNEQFF. The CDR3 nucleotides are TGCGCCAGCAGCCAAGAGTCCGGCCAGGGTCCTTACAATGAGCAGTTCTTC.

The chain combines TRBV9 with TRBJ2-7, with 8 bases that match TRBD2. The V segment lost 4 bases and the J segment 7 bases; nucleotides outside the gene matches: 7. There are 13 residues in the CDR3. Germline CDR1 is SGDLS and CDR2 is YYNGEE. The CDR3 loop is CASSMGLVREQYF. CDR3 DNA sequence: TGTGCCAGCAGCATGGGACTAGTCCGGGAGCAGTACTTC.

The chain uses TRBV19 and TRBJ1-2; possibly TRBD1 for D (5 bases). The germline V and J ends were trimmed by 10 bases and 4 bases, with 16 bases remaining between them. Germline V lookup: CDR1 LNHDA, CDR2 SQIVND (reference sequence). The CDR3 totals 13 residues. For the CDR3, the DNA is TGTGCCACCTTATCAGGGAAGGGCTATGGCTACACCTTC. This encodes CATLSGKGYGYTF. Complete variable domain (other parts from reference TRBV19 and TRBJ1-2): DGGITQSPKYLFRKEGQNVTLSCEQNLNHDAMYWYRQDPGQGLRLIYYSQIVNDFQKGDIAEGYSVSREKKESFPLTVTSAQKNPTAFYLCATLSGKGYGYTFGSGTRLTVV.

CDR3 protein: CATLSPGNTEAFF. Written as DNA, the CDR3 is TGTGCCACCCTGTCCCCGGGGAACACTGAAGCTTTCTTT. The chain combines TRBV27 with TRBJ1-1, with D hard to call. CDR3 length: 13 amino acids. Germline CDR1 is MNHEY and CDR2 is SMNVEV (reference sequence). The germline V and J ends were trimmed by 10 bases and 1 base, with 13 bases remaining between them.

V and J are TRBV27 and TRBJ1-2; D perhaps matches TRBD1 (5 bases). The CDR3 totals 14 residues. Germline-derived CDR1 and CDR2 are MNHEY and SMNVEV (reference sequence). The V gene lost 2 bases and the J gene lost 0 bases, with 7 bases spanning the gap. This chain's CDR3 is CASSLGAANYGYTF. The CDR3 bases are TGTGCCAGCAGTTTAGGGGCAGCTAACTATGGCTACACCTTC.

The J gene is TRBJ2-1, the V gene TRBV5-1, with TRBD1 identical over 9 bases. CDR1 SGHRS and CDR2 YFSETQ come from the germline V gene. J lost 2 bases, V lost 2 bases, and 5 bases had no gene match. CDR3 length: 16 amino acids. CDR3 protein: CASSFGQGRAYNEQFF. CDR3 coding DNA: TGCGCCAGCAGCTTCGGACAGGGGAGGGCCTACAATGAGCAGTTCTTC.